What follows are 19 T cell receptor beta chains derived from one specimen sequenced in a study of early T cells in non-severe SARS-CoV-2 infection. TCRdb analysed the 5' RACE reads with MiXCR anew, one entry per CDR3 protein. The sample has 40,000 or so distinct CDR3 sequences, approximately 6.1% seen once; the top ten hold around an eighth. The sample was whole blood. The receptors derive from an adult who was a healthcare worker with PCR-confirmed SARS-CoV-2 infection or an uninfected control (not recorded which).

This clonotype showed up just a few times. V and J are TRBV6-5 and TRBJ1-5, with 7 positions matching TRBD1. This CDR3 region has 14 residues. Losses at the gene ends were 4 bases for V and 4 bases for J; bases not matched to a gene: 4. The V gene's germline CDR1 is MNHEY and CDR2 SVGAGI. CDR3 in amino acids: CASSSRDSNQPQHF. CDR3 nucleotide sequence: TGTGCCAGCAGTTCGCGGGACAGTAATCAGCCCCAGCATTTT.

The V and J genes are TRBV10-3 and TRBJ2-7, with 9 bases that match TRBD1. Germline CDR1 reads ENHRY; CDR2 reads SYGVKD. Trimming removed 7 bases from V and 3 bases from J; junction bases left unmatched: 4. The CDR3 spans 13 residues. CDR3 loop: CAIKRTGDYEQYF. CDR3 DNA sequence: TGTGCCATCAAGCGGACAGGGGACTACGAGCAGTACTTC.

This clonotype has just a few counts. The V gene is TRBV4-3, the J gene TRBJ2-2; weak D call: TRBD2 (5 bases). The CDR3 has 15 amino acids. V lost 1 base and J lost 10, with 16 bases in between. The germline V gene has CDR1 LGHNA and CDR2 YSLEER. This CDR3 reads CASSQGAQEVPELFF. CDR3 bases: TGCGCCAGCAGCCAAGGTGCCCAGGAGGTACCGGAGCTGTTTTTT.

This clonotype was recorded a few times. The chain joins TRBV19 to TRBJ2-6; D unresolved. V shed 3 bases and J shed 0 bases, with 6 bases lying between them. CDR3 length: 15 amino acids. Germline V CDR1 and CDR2: LNHDA, SQIVND (reference sequence). The CDR3 sequence: CASSIAVSGANVLTF. CDR3 nucleotide sequence: TGTGCCAGTAGTATCGCGGTCTCTGGGGCCAACGTCCTGACTTTC.

This clonotype was seen repeatedly, ten times or more. The chain couples TRBV11-2 to TRBJ2-3, with 7 bases matching TRBD1. The CDR3 has 14 amino acids. The V segment lost 5 bases and the J segment 4 bases; nucleotides outside the gene matches: 6. CDR1 and CDR2 (germline): SGHAT, FQNNGV. The CDR3 DNA follows: TGTGCCAGCAGCCGTGGGCAGGGGGCAGATACGCAGTATTTT. The encoded protein is CASSRGQGADTQYF. The full variable domain, rest sourced from reference TRBV11-2 and TRBJ2-3, is EAGVAQSPRYKIIEKRQSVAFWCNPISGHATLYWYQQILGQGPKLLIQFQNNGVVDDSQLPKDRFSAERLKGVDSTLKIQPAKLEDSAVYLCASSRGQGADTQYFGPGTRLTVL.

The chain couples TRBV6-1 to TRBJ2-1; D possibly uses TRBD1 or TRBD2 (6 bases each). The CDR3 has 14 amino acids. Between the trimmed V and J ends, which lost 3 bases and 10 bases, there was a span of 16 bases. Germline CDR1 reads MNHNS; CDR2 reads SASEGT. The CDR3 nucleotides read TGTGCCAGCAGTGAGTCTAGCGTGAGGGGGGAGCAGTTCTTC. Protein: CASSESSVRGEQFF.

The rearrangement joins TRBV3-1 to TRBJ1-3; D gene unclear. The CDR3 is made up of 17 amino acids. The V end was cut by 0 bases, the J end by 0 bases, with 12 bases between. Looked up from germline, CDR1 is LGHDT and CDR2 is YNNKEL (reference sequence). The CDR3 loop is CASSQDRDTNSGNTIYF. CDR3 nucleotides: TGTGCCAGCAGCCAAGATAGAGACACAAACTCTGGAAACACCATATATTTT.

This clonotype was observed at least ten times. The chain recombines TRBV5-1 with TRBJ2-7; no clear D. The length of the CDR3 is 15 residues. Trimming removed 4 bases from V and 4 bases from J, with 18 bases in between. Per the germline V gene, CDR1 is SGHRS and CDR2 is YFSETQ. CDR3 sequence: CASSPDRSLLYEQYF. The CDR3, as DNA: TGCGCCAGCAGCCCCGACCGAAGCCTACTTTACGAGCAGTACTTC.

This clonotype was counted at least ten times. The rearrangement links TRBV24-1 to TRBJ2-3; no clear D. V was pared by 2 bases and J by 0 bases, with 5 bases between. The CDR3 is 14 amino acids. Germline values: CDR1 KGHDR, CDR2 SFDVKD. CDR3 in amino acids: CATSDWRSTDTQYF. CDR3 DNA sequence: TGTGCCACCAGTGATTGGCGGAGCACAGATACGCAGTATTTT.

This clonotype was seen at least ten times. This chain links TRBV10-3 with TRBJ1-6; D may be TRBD1 (5 bases). V lost 3 bases to trimming and J lost 7 bases, with 10 bases between them. The CDR3 is 14 amino acids. Germline V gene lookup returns CDR1 ENHRY and CDR2 SYGVKD. This CDR3 is CAISEGVLNSPLHF. CDR3 in DNA: TGTGCCATCAGTGAAGGGGTTCTCAATTCACCCCTCCACTTT.

This clonotype was seen at least ten times. This rearrangement joins TRBV6-5 to TRBJ1-6; D is ambiguous. CDR3 length equals 12 residues. Germline CDR1 is MNHEY and CDR2 is SVGAGI. Trimming removed 5 bases from V and 9 bases from J, with 8 bases in between. CDR3 sequence reads: CASSREGSPLHF. CDR3 in DNA: TGTGCCAGCAGTAGGGAGGGTTCACCCCTCCACTTT.

The gene calls are TRBV7-2 and TRBJ2-1, with D possibly matching TRBD1 (6 bases). The CDR3 length is 15 residues. Germline V gives CDR1 SGHTA, CDR2 FQGNSA. V was cut by 2 bases and J by 4 bases, with 12 bases left in between. CDR3 DNA sequence: TGTGCCAGCAGCTTACTAGGACAGCTGTACAATGAGCAGTTCTTC. This gives the protein CASSLLGQLYNEQFF.

This rearrangement joins TRBV5-1 to TRBJ2-1; D is unclear. The germline V gene encodes CDR1 SGHRS and CDR2 YFSETQ. This CDR3 is built from 12 residues. Between the trimmed V and J ends, which lost 4 bases and 7 bases, there was a span of 9 bases. CDR3 nucleotide sequence: TGCGCCAGCAGCACTCAGATTAATGAGCAGTTCTTC. Translated, it gives CASSTQINEQFF.

This clonotype showed up many times. J is TRBJ1-2 and V is TRBV24-1, with D possibly being TRBD1 (6 bases). Germline CDR1 KGHDR, CDR2 SFDVKD. This CDR3 spans 13 amino acids. V was cut by 5 bases and J by 4 bases, with 10 bases left in between. CDR3 region: CATSGGGGYGYTF. The CDR3 nucleotides are TGTGCCACCAGTGGTGGAGGGGGCTATGGCTACACCTTC.

At least ten counts were recorded for this clonotype. The chain recombines TRBV20-1 with TRBJ2-7, with D maybe TRBD2 (5 bases). V lost 2 bases and J 0 bases, leaving 8 bases between the germline ends. Germline assignment: CDR1 DFQATT and CDR2 SNEGSKA (reference sequence). This CDR3 contains 13 residues. The CDR3 DNA is TGCAGTGCTAGACCTGGGAGCTCCTACGAGCAGTACTTC. Translating gives CSARPGSSYEQYF.

Many counts were recorded for this clonotype. The chain is built from TRBV5-4 and TRBJ2-1; maybe TRBD1 (8 bases). Per germline, CDR1 SGHNT and CDR2 YYREEE (reference sequence). This CDR3 spans 14 amino acids. Trimming stripped 3 bases from V and 10 bases from J, with 17 bases between. CDR3 nucleotide sequence: TGTGCCAGCAGCTATACAGGGGGGGTCAGGGAGCAGTTCTTC. This gives the protein CASSYTGGVREQFF. Using reference TRBV5-4 and TRBJ2-1 for the parts outside the CDR3, the full variable domain is ETGVTQSPTHLIKTRGQQVTLRCSSQSGHNTVSWYQQALGQGPQFIFQYYREEENGRGNFPPRFSGLQFPNYSSELNVNALELDDSALYLCASSYTGGVREQFFGPGTRLTVL.

This clonotype occurred many times. The chain is built from TRBV3-1 and TRBJ1-4; tentative D call: TRBD1 (6 bases). The V and J ends lost 4 bases and 8 bases respectively, with 14 bases between them. The CDR3 is made up of 14 amino acids. CDR1 and CDR2 from the germline V gene are LGHDT and YNNKEL (reference sequence). CDR3 sequence (DNA): TGTGCCAGCAGCCCCGCCTGGACAGCAGAAAAACTGTTTTTT. This encodes CASSPAWTAEKLFF.

Notes on this clonotype: This clone may be a read error of a much larger clone one base away. The V gene is TRBV3-1, the J gene TRBJ2-5; 8 nucleotides match TRBD2. J gave up 5 bases and V 4 bases, and 12 bases lay outside the gene matches. Per the germline V gene, CDR1 is LGHDT and CDR2 is YNNKEL (reference sequence). This CDR3 has 16 residues. The chain's CDR3 is CASSRFSGASLETQYF. As DNA, the CDR3 is TGTGCCAGCAGCCGTTTTAGCGGGGCCTCTCTGGAGACCCAGTACTTC.

This clonotype was detected a few times. V and J are TRBV4-1 and TRBJ2-3, with 13 bases matching TRBD2. Germline CDR1 and CDR2: MGHRA and YSYEKL. Trimming took 4 bases from V and 0 from J; bases not matched to a gene: 13. This CDR3 spans 20 amino acids. CDR3: CASSPYYRTSGGPSTDTQYF. The DNA for the CDR3 is TGCGCCAGCAGCCCGTATTACCGGACTAGCGGGGGCCCTAGCACAGATACGCAGTATTTT.